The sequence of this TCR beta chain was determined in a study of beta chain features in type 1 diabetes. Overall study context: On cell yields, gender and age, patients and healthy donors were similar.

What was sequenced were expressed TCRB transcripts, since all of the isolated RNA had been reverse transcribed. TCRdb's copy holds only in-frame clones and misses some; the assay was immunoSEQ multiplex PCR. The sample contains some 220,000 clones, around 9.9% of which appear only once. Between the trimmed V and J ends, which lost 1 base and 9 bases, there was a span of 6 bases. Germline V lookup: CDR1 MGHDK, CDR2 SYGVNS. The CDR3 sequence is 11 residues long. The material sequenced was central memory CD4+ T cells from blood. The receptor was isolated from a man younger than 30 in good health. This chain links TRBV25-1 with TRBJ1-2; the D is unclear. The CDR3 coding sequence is TGTGCCAGCAGTGAATTCTACAGCTACACCTTC. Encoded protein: CASSEFYSYTF.